This T cell receptor beta chain was sequenced during a study of cytomegalovirus exposure and HLA in healthy donors. Study-wide results and limits: Productive status was seen about 87% or about 30% of the time for most TCR beta V segments in an earlier analysis. Cytomegalovirus status was reportedly diagnosed by the classifier with high specificity and sensitivity.

Likely unrecorded immune exposures existed in these nominally healthy donors. The CDR3 has 13 amino acids. CDR1 is MRHNA and CDR2 is SNTAGT in the germline V gene. V lost 0 bases and J 7 bases, leaving 6 bases between the germline ends. PCR amplification relied on 60 Vbeta primers (plus 13 Jbeta primers). Clones were sequenced by immunoSEQ multiplex PCR, and TCRdb holds only the in-frame ones, with some missing. The sample lists approximately 220,000 clones, 65% to 80% occurring once. As regards this clone: The target antigen is unknown.

The chain joins TRBV6-4 to TRBJ1-4; D is undetermined. The sequence was collected from a girl aged 2 to 9 in good health and CMV-seronegative. The sequencing sample was made of PBMCs. The CDR3 loop is CASSDSGGEKLFF. CDR3 in DNA: TGTGCCAGCAGTGACTCGGGAGGTGAAAAACTGTTTTTT.